This T cell receptor beta chain was recovered during a study of shared clonotypes between healthy human individuals. The repertoire was sequenced with immunoSEQ multiplex PCR; TCRdb's copy has only in-frame clones and lacks some. The table records hundreds of thousands of clones, around 78% of them present only once. V shed 5 bases and J shed 0 bases, with 14 bases lying between them. Germline V lookup: CDR1 SGDLS, CDR2 YYNGEE. This CDR3 spans 16 amino acids. This TCR was recovered from a woman in her thirties or forties in good health. Some clones in this sample may be carry-over from other donors' samples. V gene TRBV9 combines with J gene TRBJ2-2; possibly TRBD2 for D (6 bases). The sequenced sample consisted of PBMCs. CDR3 sequence: CASRAGGTTNTGELFF. For the CDR3, the DNA is TGTGCCAGCAGGGCTGGCGGGACGACGAACACCGGGGAGCTGTTTTTT.